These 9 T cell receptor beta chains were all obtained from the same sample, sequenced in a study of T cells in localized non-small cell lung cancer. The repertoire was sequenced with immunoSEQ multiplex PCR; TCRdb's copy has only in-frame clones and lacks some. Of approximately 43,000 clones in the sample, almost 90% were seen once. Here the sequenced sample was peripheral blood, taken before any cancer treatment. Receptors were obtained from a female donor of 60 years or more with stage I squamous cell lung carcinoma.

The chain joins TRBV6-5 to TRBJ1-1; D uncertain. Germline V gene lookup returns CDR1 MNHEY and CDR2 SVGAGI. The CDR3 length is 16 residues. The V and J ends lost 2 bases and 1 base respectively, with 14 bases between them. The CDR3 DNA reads TGTGCCAGCAGTTACACGCCTAACAGACCGAACACTGAAGCTTTCTTT. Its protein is CASSYTPNRPNTEAFF.

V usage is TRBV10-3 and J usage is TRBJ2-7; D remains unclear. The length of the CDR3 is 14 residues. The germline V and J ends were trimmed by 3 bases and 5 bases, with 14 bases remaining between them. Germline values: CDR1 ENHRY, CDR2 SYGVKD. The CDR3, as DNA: TGTGCCATCAGTGATGGTGGTAGCATCCACGAGCAGTACTTC. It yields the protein CAISDGGSIHEQYF.

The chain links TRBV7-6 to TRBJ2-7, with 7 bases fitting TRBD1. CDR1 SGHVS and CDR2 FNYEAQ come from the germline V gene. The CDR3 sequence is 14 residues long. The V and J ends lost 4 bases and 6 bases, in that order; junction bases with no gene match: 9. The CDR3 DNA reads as TGTGCCAGCAGCTCCTTGACAGGGACCGCCGAGCAGTACTTC. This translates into CASSSLTGTAEQYF.

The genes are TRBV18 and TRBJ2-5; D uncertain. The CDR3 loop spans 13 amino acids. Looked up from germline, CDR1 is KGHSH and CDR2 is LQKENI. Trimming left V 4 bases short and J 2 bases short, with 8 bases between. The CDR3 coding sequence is TGTGCCAGCTCACTTGTGGATCAAGAGACCCAGTACTTC. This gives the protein CASSLVDQETQYF.

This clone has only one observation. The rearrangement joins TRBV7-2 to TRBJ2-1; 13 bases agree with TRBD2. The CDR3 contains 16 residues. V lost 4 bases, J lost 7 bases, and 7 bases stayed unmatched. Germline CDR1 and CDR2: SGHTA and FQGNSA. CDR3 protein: CASSSTSGRAWNEQFF. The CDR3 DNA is TGTGCCAGCAGCTCCACTAGCGGGAGGGCCTGGAATGAGCAGTTCTTC.

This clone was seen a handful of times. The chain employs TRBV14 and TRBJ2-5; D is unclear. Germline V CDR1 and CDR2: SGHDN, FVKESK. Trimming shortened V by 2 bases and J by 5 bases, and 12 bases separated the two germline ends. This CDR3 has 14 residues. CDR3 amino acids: CASSQSFPPETQYF. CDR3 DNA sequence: TGTGCCAGCAGCCAATCATTCCCCCCCGAGACCCAGTACTTC.

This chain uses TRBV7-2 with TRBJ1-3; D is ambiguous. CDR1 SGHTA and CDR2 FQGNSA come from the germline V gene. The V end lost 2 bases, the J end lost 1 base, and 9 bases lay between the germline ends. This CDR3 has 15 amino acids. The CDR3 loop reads CASSLYSESGNTIYF. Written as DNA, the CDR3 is TGTGCCAGCAGCTTATACAGCGAATCTGGAAACACCATATATTTT.

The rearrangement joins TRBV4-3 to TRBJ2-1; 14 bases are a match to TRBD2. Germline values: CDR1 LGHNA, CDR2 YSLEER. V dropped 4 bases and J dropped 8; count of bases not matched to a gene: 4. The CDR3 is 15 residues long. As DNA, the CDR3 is TGCGCCAGCAGCCTGGGACTAGCGGGAGTGGATGAGCAGTTCTTC. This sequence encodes CASSLGLAGVDEQFF.

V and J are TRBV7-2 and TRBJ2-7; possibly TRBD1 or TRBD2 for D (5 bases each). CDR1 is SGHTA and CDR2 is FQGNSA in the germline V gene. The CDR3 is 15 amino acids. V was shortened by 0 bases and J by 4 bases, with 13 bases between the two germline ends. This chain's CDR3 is CASSLAQGTLYEQYF. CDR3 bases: TGTGCCAGCAGCTTAGCGCAAGGGACGCTATACGAGCAGTACTTC.